The rows below give T cell receptor beta chains drawn from one sample of a study of technical replicates of blood from four donors. The assay was immunoSEQ multiplex PCR, and TCRdb's table has in-frame clones only and misses some. The sample carries 60,000 to 70,000 clones, about 98% recorded once. The sequencing sample was made of T cells isolated from PBMCs. The receptors were gathered from a human donor in good health. Both conserved end residues are part of each CDR3. The order of the fields is J gene, V gene, D gene, CDR3 protein. The D gene is left open where the match is weak.

>TRBJ2-1|TRBV19|.
CASSIRASVEQFF
>TRBJ1-2|TRBV7-6|TRBD1
CASSFEGARGYTF
>TRBJ2-6|TRBV5-1|TRBD1
CASRKGQGAHFDAGANVLTF
>TRBJ1-5|TRBV6-5|.
CASSYGEGQPQHF
>TRBJ1-1|TRBV19|TRBD1
CATSPGQGAKNTEAFF
>TRBJ2-2|TRBV4-1|TRBD1
CASSQTGGTGELFF
>TRBJ2-1|TRBV4-1|TRBD2
CASSQPRGGANEQFF
>TRBJ2-7|TRBV11-2|.
CASSLDLGGTSYEQYF
>TRBJ1-1|TRBV27|.
CASSLSILVSEAFF
>TRBJ1-2|TRBV27|.
CARGCYGYTF
>TRBJ2-3|TRBV10-1|TRBD2
CASSESGSGESPDTQYF